These 27 T cell receptor beta chains were all obtained from the same sample, sequenced in a study of blood T cell repertoires in COVID-19. Only in-frame clones appear in the TCRdb table, and some are missing; sequencing was by immunoSEQ multiplex PCR. Among about 260,000 clones listed, approximately 79% were seen once. Sequencing was carried out using PBMCs or T cells enriched from blood (not recorded which). The receptors here all came from a man younger than 40 with acute COVID-19.

This clone was seen once. CDR3 sequence: CASSRMVLASYNEQFF. The CDR3 DNA reads TGCGCCAGCAGCCGGATGGTGCTAGCGAGCTACAATGAGCAGTTCTTC. The chain carries TRBV4-3 and TRBJ2-1; possibly TRBD2 for D (6 bases). This CDR3 spans 16 amino acids. CDR1 is LGHNA, CDR2 YSLEER, per germline. V was pared by 4 bases and J by 3 bases, with 16 bases between.

The V gene is TRBV9, the J gene TRBJ2-3; 8 bases are a match to TRBD2. V was pared by 2 bases and J by 3 bases, with 14 bases of the junction left unmatched. This CDR3 is 18 amino acids long. Germline CDR1 and CDR2: SGDLS and YYNGEE. The chain's CDR3 is CASSVGSGILAGTDTQYF. In DNA form, the CDR3 reads TGTGCCAGCAGCGTGGGTAGCGGGATCCTCGCGGGGACAGATACGCAGTATTTT.

V gene TRBV18 combines with J gene TRBJ2-1, with 10 positions matching TRBD2. The CDR3 length is 16 residues. V shed 6 bases and J 7 bases; nucleotides not matched to a gene: 12. Germline CDR1 reads KGHSH; CDR2 reads LQKENI. CDR3 residues: CASSSDVAGGRNEQFF. CDR3 nucleotide sequence: TGTGCCAGCTCCTCCGATGTAGCGGGGGGAAGGAATGAGCAGTTCTTC.

The V gene is TRBV7-3, the J gene TRBJ2-1; D gene unclear. The CDR3 is made up of 13 amino acids. Germline V CDR1 and CDR2: SGHTA, FQGTGA. V lost 0 bases, J lost 5 bases, and 5 bases lay in between. Here the CDR3 DNA reads TGTGCCAGCAGCTTAACACGAGACAATGAGCAGTTCTTC. It is translated as CASSLTRDNEQFF.

This rearrangement joins TRBV5-4 to TRBJ2-5; 7 nucleotides align to TRBD2. V was pared by 4 bases and J by 5 bases, with 14 bases of the junction left unmatched. There are 16 residues in the CDR3. Germline V gene data show CDR1 as SGHNT and CDR2 as YYREEE (reference sequence). CDR3 in DNA: TGTGCCAGCAGCCCAGGCACCGGGTCCGGGAGGGAGACCCAGTACTTC. This sequence encodes CASSPGTGSGRETQYF.

This clone was observed once. The J gene is TRBJ2-1, the V gene TRBV19, with 7 bases aligning to TRBD2. This CDR3 comprises 16 residues. Per the germline V gene, CDR1 is LNHDA and CDR2 is SQIVND (reference sequence). V trimming: 3 bases; J trimming: 5 bases; junction bases outside the gene matches: 10. The CDR3 spells CASSISPTSSDNEQFF. The CDR3, as DNA: TGTGCCAGTAGTATTTCTCCGACTAGCAGTGACAATGAGCAGTTCTTC.

The CDR3 nucleotides read TGTGCCAGCAGCTGGGGGGGGGCCAACGAGCAGTACGTC. Translation: CASSWGGANEQYV. This sequence joins TRBV7-6 and TRBJ2-7, with TRBD2 as a possible D gene (7 bases). Germline lookup yields CDR1 SGHVS and CDR2 FNYEAQ. V was shortened by 4 bases and J by 5 bases, with 12 bases between the two germline ends. The CDR3 has 13 amino acids.

This sequence joins TRBV3-1 (or the pseudogene TRBV3-2) and TRBJ2-1; D perhaps matches TRBD2 (6 bases). The ends were cut back, 3 bases at V and 10 bases at J, with 10 bases in the middle. The germline V gene encodes CDR1 LGHDT and CDR2 YNNKEL (reference sequence). This CDR3 is 12 amino acids long. The CDR3 DNA reads as TGTGCCAGCAGCCACTCCAGCGGGGAGCAGTTCTTC. Its protein product is CASSHSSGEQFF.

This clone was picked up one time. This chain connects TRBV6-6 to TRBJ1-4; the D gene is possibly TRBD1 (6 bases). Trimming stripped 6 bases from V and 4 bases from J, with 15 bases between. This CDR3 contains 15 residues. Per the germline V gene, CDR1 is MNHNY and CDR2 is SVGAGI (reference sequence). Here the CDR3 DNA reads TGTGCCAGCAGGGAGACAGGAACACTTAATGAAAAACTGTTTTTT. Translated, it gives CASRETGTLNEKLFF.

This chain uses TRBV30 with TRBJ1-2, with 10 nucleotides matching TRBD1. Unmatched junction bases numbered 4, after V lost 7 bases and J lost 5 bases. The CDR3 runs 12 residues. Per germline, CDR1 GTSNPN and CDR2 SVGIG (reference sequence). CDR3 sequence reads: CASPDRGYGYTF. The CDR3 DNA reads as TGTGCCTCCCCGGACAGGGGGTATGGCTACACCTTC.

In this sample, this clone turned up once. The V call is TRBV6-6, the J call TRBJ2-1; D perhaps matches TRBD1 (5 bases). V lost 5 bases, J lost 0 bases, and 17 bases lay in between. CDR3 length equals 17 residues. Germline V lookup: CDR1 MNHNY, CDR2 SVGAGI (reference sequence). CDR3 coding DNA: TGTGCCAGCAGTCATACAGGCAGTTCACTCTCCTACAATGAGCAGTTCTTC. Protein product: CASSHTGSSLSYNEQFF.

The V gene is TRBV5-1, the J gene TRBJ1-1; TRBD1 agrees at 7 bases. CDR1 is SGHRS, CDR2 YFSETQ, per germline. This CDR3 spans 15 amino acids. Trimming at V came to 5 bases and at J to 0 bases, leaving 7 bases not matched to a gene. CDR3 DNA: TGCGCCAGCAGAATCCAGGGGGGTTTGAACACTGAAGCTTTCTTT. It translates to CASRIQGGLNTEAFF.

Here the CDR3 reads CASYAGQGGFQPQHF. Here the CDR3 DNA reads TGTGCCAGCTATGCAGGACAAGGGGGCTTTCAGCCCCAGCATTTT. The chain carries TRBV28 and TRBJ1-5; TRBD1 matches 7 bases. The V and J ends lost 8 bases and 6 bases, in that order; junction bases with no gene match: 13. This CDR3 has 15 residues. Looked up from germline, CDR1 is MDHEN and CDR2 is SYDVKM.

The genes are TRBV5-4 and TRBJ2-5, with 10 positions matching TRBD1. V gave up 4 bases and J gave up 4 bases; unmatched junction bases: 4. This CDR3 has 14 amino acids. Per the germline V gene, CDR1 is SGHNT and CDR2 is YYREEE (reference sequence). This CDR3 is CASSPGQGRETQYF. CDR3 nucleotides: TGTGCCAGCAGCCCGGGACAGGGGAGAGAGACCCAGTACTTC.

The chain carries TRBV9 and TRBJ2-2; 9 nucleotides match TRBD2. Germline-derived CDR1 and CDR2 are SGDLS and YYNGEE. The CDR3 consists of 15 residues. Trimming cost V 3 bases and J 6 bases; bases outside gene matches: 6. CDR3 loop: CASSENSGRAGELFF. CDR3 DNA sequence: TGTGCCAGCAGCGAGAATAGCGGGAGAGCCGGGGAGCTGTTTTTT.

Comments on this clone: A read error may produce the germline difference seen at one junction end. This chain links TRBV5-1 with TRBJ1-4; no definite D call. This CDR3 spans 14 amino acids. Per germline, CDR1 SGHRS and CDR2 YFSETQ. As DNA, the CDR3 is TGTGCCAGCAGCTTGCTTGCAACTAATGAAAAACTGTTTTTT. It encodes CASSLLATNEKLFF.

The chain combines TRBV5-1 with TRBJ2-1, with 8 bases that match TRBD2. The V segment lost 3 bases and the J segment 7 bases; nucleotides outside the gene matches: 6. Germline V gene lookup returns CDR1 SGHRS and CDR2 YFSETQ. The CDR3 spans 14 residues. CDR3 sequence reads: CASSSGTSQNEQFF. The CDR3 DNA is TGCGCCAGCAGCTCTGGGACTAGTCAAAATGAGCAGTTCTTC.

The chain has TRBV7-8 and TRBJ1-5; 7 bases fit TRBD1. The length of the CDR3 is 16 residues. J lost 4 bases, V lost 3 bases, and 9 bases had no gene match. CDR1 and CDR2 (germline): SGHVS, FQNEAQ. CDR3 loop: CASSFIRGTANQPQHF. In DNA, the CDR3 is TGTGCCAGCAGCTTCATACGAGGGACAGCAAATCAGCCCCAGCATTTT. The entire variable domain, with the rest obtained from reference TRBV7-8 and TRBJ1-5, is as follows: GAGVSQSPRYKVAKRGQDVALRCDPISGHVSLFWYQQALGQGPEFLTYFQNEAQLDKSGLPSDRFFAERPEGSVSTLKIQRTQQEDSAVYLCASSFIRGTANQPQHFGDGTRLSIL.

The chain links TRBV9 to TRBJ1-2; a weak D match, TRBD1 (5 bases). Trimming took 0 bases from V and 0 from J, leaving 9 bases between them. CDR1 SGDLS and CDR2 YYNGEE come from the germline V gene. CDR3 length equals 15 residues. The CDR3 coding sequence is TGTGCCAGCAGCGTAGGTCTAGGGGCTAACTATGGCTACACCTTC. This translates into CASSVGLGANYGYTF.

On this clone: Other DNA sequences within the sample encode an identical CDR3. J is TRBJ1-1 and V is TRBV25-1; TRBD1 agrees at 8 bases. This CDR3 is 14 amino acids long. Trimming at V came to 6 bases and at J to 4 bases, leaving 7 bases not matched to a gene. CDR1 is MGHDK, CDR2 SYGVNS, per germline. The CDR3 nucleotides are TGTGCCAGCAGATCCAGGGGGCGAGGCACTGAAGCTTTCTTT. Residues: CASRSRGRGTEAFF. The full variable domain, in which reference TRBV25-1 and TRBJ1-1 provide the parts outside the CDR3, is EADIYQTPRYLVIGTGKKITLECSQTMGHDKMYWYQQDPGMELHLIHYSYGVNSTEKGDLSSESTVSRIRTEHFPLTLESARPSHTSQYLCASRSRGRGTEAFFGQGTRLTVV.

The chain carries TRBV5-5 and TRBJ1-6; a weak D match, TRBD1 (6 bases). Germline values: CDR1 SGHKS, CDR2 YYEKEE (reference sequence). This CDR3 comprises 15 residues. Deletions cut 4 bases from V and 6 bases from J, with 14 bases between. The CDR3 loop is CASSPADSINSPLHF. CDR3 nucleotide sequence: TGTGCCAGCAGCCCGGCGGACAGCATTAATTCACCCCTCCACTTT.

The CDR3 bases are TGTGCCAGCAGCGGTCCAAACAGGGATGGGACAGATACGCAGTATTTT. Translating it yields CASSGPNRDGTDTQYF. V is TRBV9 and J is TRBJ2-3; D perhaps matches TRBD1 (6 bases). V was shortened by 3 bases and J by 3 bases, with 17 bases between the two germline ends. Germline assignment: CDR1 SGDLS and CDR2 YYNGEE. The CDR3 length is 16 residues.

The CDR3 loop is CASSGQSNQPQHF. In DNA form, the CDR3 reads TGTGCCAGCAGTGGACAGAGCAATCAGCCCCAGCATTTT. The rearrangement links TRBV27 to TRBJ1-5; maybe TRBD1 (6 bases). In germline, CDR1 is MNHEY, CDR2 SMNVEV (reference sequence). The CDR3 extends over 13 amino acids. V lost 5 bases and J 1 base, leaving 6 bases between the germline ends.

The rearrangement uses TRBV3-1 (or the pseudogene TRBV3-2) and TRBJ1-2, with no clear D. This CDR3 comprises 13 residues. V gave up 3 bases and J gave up 5 bases, with 10 bases separating them. CDR1 and CDR2 from the germline V gene are LGHDT and YNNKEL (reference sequence). The CDR3 DNA follows: TGTGCCAGCAGCCATCGTTCCGGGTATGGCTACACCTTC. It specifies CASSHRSGYGYTF.

V is TRBV28 and J is TRBJ1-2, with D tentatively TRBD1 (5 bases). The length of the CDR3 is 15 residues. Germline V gene data show CDR1 as MDHEN and CDR2 as SYDVKM. Trimming took off 3 bases at V and 7 bases at J, with 18 bases between the two ends. CDR3 sequence (DNA): TGTGCCAGCAGTTTTCCGCAGGGCCTATCATTTGGCTACACCTTC. Translated: CASSFPQGLSFGYTF.

The rearrangement joins TRBV28 to TRBJ1-2, with 7 bases matching TRBD1. The CDR3 has 13 residues. From germline, CDR1 is MDHEN and CDR2 SYDVKM. V lost 6 bases and J lost 5; bases outside the gene matches: 6. The CDR3 region has the DNA TGTGCCAGCAGGGGGACAGTCCTTTATGGCTACACCTTC. It codes for CASRGTVLYGYTF.

The V call is TRBV7-9, the J call TRBJ2-7; 10 nucleotides align to TRBD1. Germline-derived CDR1 and CDR2 are SEHNR and FQNEAQ (reference sequence). CDR3 length: 15 amino acids. The ends lost 1 base at V and 5 bases at J; junction bases unmatched: 5. This CDR3 is CASSLGQGAMDEQYV. For the CDR3, the DNA is TGTGCCAGCAGCTTAGGACAGGGGGCTATGGACGAGCAGTACGTC.